This entry concerns a single T cell receptor (beta chain). This sample was included in a study of T cell responses to AZD1222 COVID-19 vaccine. Data came from immunoSEQ multiplex PCR; TCRdb stores just in-frame clones and leaves some out. In the table there are more than 130,000 clones, over 75% of which are singletons. The germline gives CDR1 LNHDA, CDR2 SQIVND (reference sequence). Trimming removed 6 bases at V and 0 bases at J, with 12 bases between. The CDR3 has 15 residues. The V gene is TRBV19, the J gene TRBJ1-5; D gene ambiguous. The sequencing here drew on peripheral blood, taken on day 0 of AZD1222 vaccination. The source is an adult in good health. The CDR3 loop is CASRREGNSNQPQHF. In DNA, the CDR3 is TGTGCCAGTAGAAGGGAGGGAAATAGCAATCAGCCCCAGCATTTT.